The 5 T cell receptor beta chains given below trace back to one sample, sequenced in a study of blood T cell repertoires in COVID-19. This table comes from immunoSEQ multiplex PCR, and its TCRdb copy is limited to in-frame clones, with some not included. The sample yields almost 65,000 clones, roughly 88% seen once. Sequencing used peripheral blood. These receptors originate from a woman aged 60-70 years with COVID-19, enrolled during active disease.

This chain joins TRBV7-8 and TRBJ2-7; TRBD1 is a possible D gene (5 bases). Trimming took 2 bases from V and 4 from J, leaving 9 bases between them. CDR3 length equals 13 residues. Germline CDR1 reads SGHVS; CDR2 reads FQNEAQ. CDR3: CASSLLDSYEQYF. CDR3 sequence (DNA): TGTGCCAGCAGCTTACTCGACAGTTACGAGCAGTACTTC.

V is TRBV7-9 and J is TRBJ1-1, with D possibly being TRBD1 (6 bases). V lost 5 bases to trimming and J lost 5 bases, with 21 bases between them. CDR1 and CDR2 (germline): SEHNR, FQNEAQ (reference sequence). The CDR3 contains 16 residues. CDR3 sequence reads: CASSPRGGRGTTEAFF. In DNA, the CDR3 is TGTGCCAGCAGCCCTAGGGGGGGGCGCGGTACAACTGAAGCTTTCTTT.

The CDR3 nucleotides are TGTGCCAGCAGCCAAGATCTCCTATACGAGCAGTACTTC. This gives the protein CASSQDLLYEQYF. The chain joins TRBV3-1 (or the pseudogene TRBV3-2) to TRBJ2-7; no clear D. The CDR3 extends over 13 amino acids. CDR1 and CDR2 from the germline V gene are LGHDT and YNNKEL (reference sequence). V was pared by 0 bases and J by 4 bases, with 7 bases between.

The chain couples TRBV5-5 to TRBJ1-1; 11 bases map to TRBD1. The CDR3 sequence is 18 residues long. Germline assignment: CDR1 SGHKS and CDR2 YYEKEE (reference sequence). The V gene end was trimmed by 0 bases and the J gene end by 2 bases; junction bases not matched to a gene: 9. Here the CDR3 DNA reads TGTGCCAGCAGCTTGGGCACCGGGACAGGGGGTTTAAACACTGAAGCTTTCTTT. Translating gives CASSLGTGTGGLNTEAFF.

The V gene is TRBV30, the J gene TRBJ1-2; 7 bases are shared with TRBD1. This CDR3 is 14 amino acids long. J gave up 5 bases and V 1 base, and 7 bases lay outside the gene matches. Germline CDR1 GTSNPN, CDR2 SVGIG (reference sequence). CDR3 region: CAWSGQGNRYGYTF. DNA of the CDR3: TGTGCCTGGAGTGGACAGGGCAACCGTTATGGCTACACCTTC. The entire variable domain, with the rest obtained from reference TRBV30 and TRBJ1-2, is as follows: SQTIHQWPATLVQPVGSPLSLECTVEGTSNPNLYWYRQAAGRGLQLLFYSVGIGQISSEVPQNLSASRPQDRQFILSSKKLLLSDSGFYLCAWSGQGNRYGYTFGSGTRLTVV.